This T cell receptor beta chain was found in a study of response to subunit inactivated influenza vaccine (dated by TCRdb to 2017 to 2018). About the study as a whole: To follow how T cells responded to a trivalent subunit inactivated influenza vaccine, the researchers relied on deep quantitative profiling of the T cell receptor repertoire. Study-level results and caveats: It was suggested by the authors that each seasonal influenza vaccination may recruit only a limited number of new T cells.

Details on this clonotype: It has no known antigen specificity. No base-level quality is on record; no much larger clone is a single base apart.

Library preparation employed RT-PCR. The run used an Illumina HiSeq 2500. In TCRdb, the public reads were trimmed at Q25 with fastp and aligned with MiXCR, with productive beta chains retained. Merged by CDR3 protein, the rows form single entries marked with the most common genes and DNA. The sample yields roughly 170,000 distinct CDR3 sequences; around 9% were counted once. The top ten clonotypes cover roughly a tenth of the sample. V is pared back by 4 bases and J by 2 bases, with 19 bases lying between the germline termini. Taken from cysteine to phenylalanine, the CDR3 has 17 residues. Only the CDR3 portion is preserved as DNA: 51 bases, with reading frame beginning at the first base. CDR1 SGHRS and CDR2 YFSETQ were looked up in the germline V gene.

The chain is assembled from TRBV5-1 and TRBJ2-1, and TRBD2 may be the D gene, going by 6 matching bases. Here the sequenced sample was non-naive T cells sorted from PBMCs, taken on the day of vaccination. The intended sense of this specimen's cell subset or site label: memory T cell fraction. This clonotype was obtained from a man aged 45-65 years who received an inactivated influenza vaccine. Donor details come from another sample of the same person, matched by shared clones. The CDR3 protein is CASSPLSGGKTYNEQFF. The bases are TGCGCCAGCAGCCCATTAAGTGGCGGGAAAACCTACAATGAGCAGTTCTTC.